Each of the 10 T cell receptor beta chains below was sequenced from the same sample in a study of blood T cell repertoires in COVID-19. The repertoire was sequenced with immunoSEQ multiplex PCR; TCRdb's copy has only in-frame clones and lacks some. The data hold 180,000 or so clones, with around 85% observed a single time. Sequencing was done on a sample of peripheral blood. The receptors come from a woman aged 55-70 years with acute or convalescent COVID-19.

The chain links TRBV7-3 to TRBJ2-5; D possibly corresponds to TRBD2 (6 bases). V lost 3 bases and J 5 bases, leaving 10 bases between the germline ends. The CDR3 is 13 amino acids. CDR1 is SGHTA, CDR2 FQGTGA, per germline. The CDR3 sequence: CASSLSGRETQYF. Written as DNA, the CDR3 is TGTGCCAGCAGCTTGAGTGGGAGGGAGACCCAGTACTTC.

J is TRBJ2-4 and V is TRBV3-1 (or the pseudogene TRBV3-2); 9 bases line up with TRBD2. Per the germline V gene, CDR1 is LGHDT and CDR2 is YNNKEL (reference sequence). This CDR3 comprises 16 residues. V shed 5 bases and J 3 bases; nucleotides not matched to a gene: 8. CDR3 protein: CASSLMTSGFKNIQYF. DNA for the CDR3: TGTGCCAGCAGCTTGATGACTAGCGGATTCAAAAACATTCAGTACTTC.

The chain joins TRBV9 to TRBJ1-3, with D possibly being TRBD1 (5 bases). Germline loops: CDR1 SGDLS, CDR2 YYNGEE. The ends were cut back, 4 bases at V and 4 bases at J, with 18 bases in the middle. This CDR3 is 16 amino acids long. Written as DNA, the CDR3 is TGTGCCAGCAGCCTCGCGGAAGGGGCGCGGGGAAACACCATATATTTT. Translated, it gives CASSLAEGARGNTIYF. Together with reference TRBV9 and TRBJ1-3, the CDR3 gives the full variable domain: DSGVTQTPKHLITATGQRVTLRCSPRSGDLSVYWYQQSLDQGLQFLIQYYNGEERAKGNILERFSAQQFPDLHSELNLSSLELGDSALYFCASSLAEGARGNTIYFGEGSWLTVV.

This sequence joins TRBV6-5 and TRBJ1-1, with D possibly matching TRBD1 (5 bases). The germline CDR1 and CDR2 sequences are MNHEY and SVGAGI. Trimming removed 4 bases from V and 2 bases from J, with 8 bases in between. This CDR3 spans 13 amino acids. The CDR3 DNA follows: TGTGCCAGCAGTTGGGGGGGAAACACTGAAGCTTTCTTT. It yields the protein CASSWGGNTEAFF.

The V call is TRBV2, the J call TRBJ1-2, with D maybe TRBD1 (5 bases). Trimming removed 4 bases at V and 5 bases at J, with 11 bases between. The CDR3 spans 13 residues. Looked up from germline, CDR1 is SNHLY and CDR2 is FYNNEI. The CDR3 spells CASSAAGKYGYTF. In DNA, the CDR3 is TGTGCCAGCAGTGCGGCAGGGAAGTATGGCTACACCTTC.

The table lists this clone with a count of one. The chain employs TRBV10-3 and TRBJ1-5, with D uncertain. V lost 1 base, J lost 5 bases, and 15 bases lay in between. The germline gives CDR1 ENHRY, CDR2 SYGVKD. This CDR3 is 16 amino acids long. CDR3 sequence: CAISEFGRHLDQPQHF. CDR3 DNA: TGTGCCATCAGTGAGTTCGGCAGACATCTGGATCAGCCCCAGCATTTT.

The CDR3 DNA reads as TGCGCCAGCAGCTTGCAGGGGGGCTCGCCCTATGGCTACACCTTC. Translation gives CASSLQGGSPYGYTF. The V gene is TRBV5-1, the J gene TRBJ1-2; 7 positions match TRBD1. J lost 4 bases, V lost 1 base, and 7 bases had no gene match. The CDR3 has 15 amino acids. Germline values: CDR1 SGHRS, CDR2 YFSETQ.

The CDR3 spells CASSHGQGRSPLHF. CDR3 bases: TGTGCCAGCAGCCATGGACAGGGGCGTTCACCCCTCCACTTT. The J gene is TRBJ1-6, the V gene TRBV3-1 (or the pseudogene TRBV3-2), with 9 bases lining up with TRBD1. CDR3 length: 14 amino acids. Looked up from germline, CDR1 is LGHDT and CDR2 is YNNKEL (reference sequence). V lost 3 bases to trimming and J lost 9 bases; unmatched junction nucleotides: 3.

The rearrangement links TRBV21-1 to TRBJ1-5. TRBV21-1 is classified as a pseudogene. The CDR3 consists of 14 residues. The CDR3 DNA sequence: TGTGCCAGCAGCCGACCCGGAGTGGCTGCGCCCCAGCATTTT. Translated: CASSRPGVAAPQHF.

The chain uses TRBV19 and TRBJ1-2; weak D call: TRBD1 (6 bases). V lost 6 bases and J lost 6, with 14 bases in between. The CDR3 consists of 13 residues. Germline V gene lookup returns CDR1 LNHDA and CDR2 SQIVND (reference sequence). CDR3 protein: CASRLQGFDGYTF. For the CDR3, the DNA is TGTGCCAGTAGATTACAGGGATTCGATGGCTACACCTTC.